This T cell receptor (beta chain) originates from a study of blood T cell repertoires in COVID-19. On the study more broadly: Sample material is recorded as cDNA or gDNA derived from T cells, B-cell-depleted T cells, or PBMCs.

The germline gives CDR1 LGHNA, CDR2 YSLEER. The CDR3 sequence is 16 residues long. Trimming pared 0 bases from V and 3 bases from J, leaving 14 bases between. Original data processing: Counts of nucleated cells, estimated from reference gene primer amplification, were obtained. TCRdb's table, derived via immunoSEQ multiplex PCR, lists solely in-frame clones and lacks some. Clonal size and the V and J genes are those of that table, whereas D and trimming came from the DNA. The table has 97,000 or so clones, almost 85% seen once. This clone showed up just once. Sequencing was done on a sample of peripheral blood. The rearrangement uses TRBV4-3 and TRBJ1-1, with D maybe TRBD1 (6 bases). This clonotype was obtained from a man in his sixties or seventies with acute or convalescent COVID-19. The CDR3 spells CASSQDPRGGHTEAFF. Here the CDR3 DNA reads TGCGCCAGCAGCCAAGATCCTAGGGGGGGTCACACTGAAGCTTTCTTT.